This T cell receptor (beta chain) was documented in a study of blood T cell repertoires in COVID-19. Overall study: Both acute and convalescent COVID-19 samples were obtained from the United States, Italy and Spain. PBMCs, B-cell-depleted T cells, or T cells provided the cDNA or gDNA that made up the material.

The germline gives CDR1 SGHDT, CDR2 YYEEEE. This CDR3 is 15 amino acids long. The ends lost 3 bases at V and 9 bases at J; junction bases unmatched: 7. How the authors handled the data: By means of reference gene primer amplification, nucleated cell counts were estimated. Assay used: immunoSEQ multiplex PCR; TCRdb lists only in-frame clones, some missing. The V and J calls and clone size come from that table; D and trimming were worked out from the DNA. The table lists about 400,000 clones, approximately 86% of them singletons. This sequence was found in a human donor in a cohort sampled during active COVID-19. J is TRBJ2-1 and V is TRBV5-6; 12 bases are shared with TRBD2. The material sequenced was peripheral blood. CDR3 residues: CASSSPGLAGPEQFF. As DNA, the CDR3 is TGTGCCAGCAGCTCTCCGGGACTAGCGGGTCCTGAGCAGTTCTTC.